This T cell receptor (beta chain) appears in the sequencing data of a study of T cells after yellow fever vaccination. Notes on the study in general: CD4 and CD8 compartments shared a small share of clonotypes, likely from convergent recombination. Post-booster repertoires contained most primary-vaccination clones again (about 95% CD4, approximately 86% CD8).

This CDR3 comprises 16 residues. CDR1 and CDR2 from the germline V gene are SGHTA and FQGNSA. J lost 4 bases, V lost 5 bases, and 10 bases had no gene match. This clonotype was detected only a few times. The antigen is unknown. TCRdb passed the 5' RACE reads through MiXCR, listing each CDR3 protein once. The sample shows 150,000 to 200,000 distinct CDR3 sequences, about 10% of them seen only once. The rearrangement uses TRBV7-2 and TRBJ2-5; TRBD2 aligns across 10 bases. This sample comprised CD8+ T cells sorted from PBMCs, obtained 15 days after the yellow fever booster vaccination. This TCR was recovered from a man younger than 35 who received the YFV17D yellow fever vaccine. CDR3 sequence (DNA): TGTGCCAGCAGCACCGGGACTAGCGTTTGGGGAGAGACCCAGTACTTC. Translating gives CASSTGTSVWGETQYF.